This T cell receptor (beta chain) originates from a study of T cell responses to AZD1222 COVID-19 vaccine. Study-level results: Possibly, clonal diversity was underestimated; donors were largely white British and included more females. Variant regions that are unmutated are reportedly the target of nearly half of spike-specific TCRs.

Turning to this clone: Its antigen is undetermined.

Deletions cut 2 bases from V and 1 base from J, with 12 bases between. Looked up from germline, CDR1 is SEHNR and CDR2 is FQNEAQ (reference sequence). This CDR3 is 16 amino acids long. Clones were read by immunoSEQ multiplex PCR, and TCRdb kept only the in-frame ones, dropping some. Counted here are approximately 180,000 clones, over 85% occurring once; the ten biggest clones make up around 0.98%. The material sequenced was peripheral blood, taken 28 days after the second dose of the MenACWY control vaccine. This sequence originates from an adult who received the MenACWY meningococcal vaccine as a control. The rearrangement links TRBV7-9 to TRBJ1-3; TRBD1 is a possible D gene (6 bases). CDR3: CASSLRTVLSGNTIYF. In nucleotides, the CDR3 is TGTGCCAGCAGCTTAAGGACAGTCCTTTCTGGAAACACCATATATTTT.